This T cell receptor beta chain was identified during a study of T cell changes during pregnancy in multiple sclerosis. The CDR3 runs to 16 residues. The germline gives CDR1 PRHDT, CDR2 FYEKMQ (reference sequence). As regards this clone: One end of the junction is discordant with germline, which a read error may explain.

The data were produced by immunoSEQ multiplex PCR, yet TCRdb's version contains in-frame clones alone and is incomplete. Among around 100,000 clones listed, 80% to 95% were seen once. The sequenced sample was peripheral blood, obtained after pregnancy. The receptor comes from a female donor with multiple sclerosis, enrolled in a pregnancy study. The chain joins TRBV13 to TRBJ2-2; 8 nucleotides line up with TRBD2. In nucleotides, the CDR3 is TGTGCCAGCAGCCTAGGACTAGCTGAAAACACCGGGGAGCTGTTTTTT. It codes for CASSLGLAENTGELFF.